The 14 T cell receptor beta chains listed next were all sequenced from one sample in a study of T cells expressing NK-cell markers. TCRdb re-called the 5' RACE reads and gives one entry per CDR3 protein, without DNA. The data show a few hundred thousand distinct CDR3 sequences, and the top ten clones hold about 0.39%. Sequencing was done on a sample of blood T cells: a sorted CD56 or NKG2C T cell subset, CD4+ or CD8+ T cells, or bulk PBMC T cells (not recorded which). The receptors originated from a young man in good health.

V is TRBV7-8 and J is TRBJ1-1; the D call from TCRdb, TRBD1, cannot be confirmed without DNA. The CDR3 is 14 amino acids. The germline CDR1 and CDR2 sequences are SGHVS and FQNEAQ. Here the CDR3 reads CASSRQGWSTEAFF.

The chain couples TRBV10-3 to TRBJ2-5; TCRdb returns TRBD2, unconfirmable since there is no DNA. The germline CDR1 and CDR2 sequences are ENHRY and SYGVKD. There are 17 residues in the CDR3. CDR3 sequence reads: CAISESLAGDHQETQYF.

The chain links TRBV5-1 to TRBJ1-5. Germline V gives CDR1 SGHRS, CDR2 YFSETQ. CDR3 length: 15 amino acids. The chain's CDR3 is CASSLGGERSEPQHF.

The J gene is TRBJ2-1, the V gene TRBV25-1; no DNA is available, so the TRBD1 call from TCRdb remains unchecked. CDR1 and CDR2 from the germline V gene are MGHDK and SYGVNS. This CDR3 has 15 residues. This CDR3 is CASSNTGGPNNEQFF.

The chain is built from TRBV12-5 and TRBJ2-6. The CDR3 consists of 13 residues. Per the germline V gene, CDR1 is LGHNT and CDR2 is FRNRAP. The CDR3 here is CASGPSGANVLTF. Filled out from reference TRBV12-5 and TRBJ2-6, the complete variable domain reads DARVTQTPRHKVTEMGQEVTMRCQPILGHNTVFWYRQTMMQGLELLAYFRNRAPLDDSGMPKDRFSAEMPDATLATLKIQPSEPRDSAVYFCASGPSGANVLTFGAGSRLTVL.

The rearrangement joins TRBV20-1 to TRBJ1-4; as DNA is missing, the TRBD1 call by TCRdb cannot be tested. Germline CDR1 and CDR2: DFQATT and SNEGSKA (reference sequence). The CDR3 is made up of 14 amino acids. CDR3 loop: CSAADTATNEKLFF.

The chain's CDR3 is CASRREGVSDTQYF. The rearrangement links TRBV7-9 to TRBJ2-3; TCRdb indicates TRBD2, and absent DNA this call remains unverified. The CDR3 spans 14 residues. Germline CDR1 is SEHNR and CDR2 is FQNEAQ (reference sequence).

The chain has TRBV6-5 and TRBJ2-3; there is no DNA to check the TCRdb D call of TRBD1. The CDR3 runs to 14 residues. In germline, CDR1 is MNHEY, CDR2 SVGAGI. This CDR3 reads CASSIRGKVDTQYF.

V gene TRBV12-5 combines with J gene TRBJ1-1; TCRdb returns TRBD1, unconfirmable since there is no DNA. Germline V CDR1 and CDR2: LGHNT, FRNRAP. This CDR3 comprises 17 residues. The CDR3 region is CASGLAHSDRGDTEAFF.

This rearrangement joins TRBV20-1 to TRBJ2-5; without DNA, the TCRdb call of TRBD2 cannot be checked. Germline CDR1 and CDR2: DFQATT and SNEGSKA (reference sequence). The CDR3 has 15 amino acids. The chain's CDR3 is CSAESGRNADGTQYF.

The CDR3 spells CASSLASGKGTDTQYF. V usage is TRBV7-6 and J usage is TRBJ2-3; with no DNA, the TCRdb D assignment of TRBD2 cannot be verified. The CDR3 spans 16 residues. Germline CDR1 and CDR2: SGHVS and FNYEAQ.

The chain combines TRBV7-2 with TRBJ2-1. This CDR3 has 13 amino acids. Germline lookup yields CDR1 SGHTA and CDR2 FQGNSA. CDR3 amino acids: CASSSGYGDEQFF.

V gene TRBV24-1 combines with J gene TRBJ1-5; lacking DNA, the TRBD1 call made by TCRdb goes unchecked. The CDR3 has 14 residues. Germline V gives CDR1 KGHDR, CDR2 SFDVKD. CDR3 loop: CATSDRDNNQPQHF.

The chain's CDR3 is CASSVNTEAFF. This chain links TRBV18 with TRBJ1-1. Per germline, CDR1 KGHSH and CDR2 LQKENI. The CDR3 loop spans 11 amino acids.